These 27 T cell receptor beta chains originate from one sample sequenced in a study of CD8 T cells in Susac syndrome. Reverse transcription of about 0.5 to 1 ug RNA used random hexamers. Each CDR3 protein gets one entry after TCRdb re-called the immunoSEQ multiplex PCR reads with MiXCR. The data hold around 180,000 distinct CDR3 sequences, with approximately 94% observed a single time. Sequenced material: CD4+ T cells from PBMCs. These receptors all come from a human donor with Susac syndrome.

V is TRBV20-1 and J is TRBJ2-7; 12 bases fit TRBD1. The V segment lost 5 bases and the J segment 6 bases; nucleotides outside the gene matches: 17. The CDR3 has 17 amino acids. Germline-derived CDR1 and CDR2 are DFQATT and SNEGSKA (reference sequence). The CDR3: CSAVSDALGQGASEQYF. The DNA of the CDR3 is TGCAGTGCTGTCTCCGATGCCCTGGGACAGGGGGCGTCCGAGCAGTACTTC.

The V call is TRBV15, the J call TRBJ2-1; D remains ambiguous. The germline CDR1 and CDR2 sequences are LNHNV and YYDKDF (reference sequence). The V end lost 1 base, the J end lost 12 bases, and 19 bases lay between the germline ends. This CDR3 comprises 15 residues. CDR3 sequence (DNA): TGTGCCACCAGCAGAGGGGCCCTAGGTGGCCAGGTGCAGTTCTTC. The encoded protein is CATSRGALGGQVQFF.

This sequence joins TRBV4-1 and TRBJ2-7; D is unresolved. Trimming shortened V by 0 bases and J by 3 bases, and 15 bases separated the two germline ends. CDR3 length: 16 residues. Per germline, CDR1 MGHRA and CDR2 YSYEKL. Here the CDR3 reads CASSQEGKVLSYEQYF. The DNA of the CDR3 is TGCGCCAGCAGCCAAGAGGGCAAGGTTTTGAGCTACGAGCAGTACTTC.

This chain joins TRBV5-1 and TRBJ1-5; D perhaps matches TRBD1 (5 bases). Trimming stripped 3 bases from V and 6 bases from J, with 16 bases between. The CDR3 runs to 15 residues. The germline gives CDR1 SGHRS, CDR2 YFSETQ. This CDR3 is CASSWDGTRGQPQHF. CDR3 coding DNA: TGCGCCAGCAGCTGGGACGGGACCCGTGGTCAGCCCCAGCATTTT.

V is TRBV25-1 and J is TRBJ2-1; 8 bases map to TRBD2. V lost 2 bases and J lost 0; bases outside the gene matches: 3. Looked up from germline, CDR1 is MGHDK and CDR2 is SYGVNS. CDR3 length: 16 residues. The CDR3 spells CASSEPGGGSYNEQFF. The CDR3 DNA sequence: TGTGCCAGCAGTGAACCCGGGGGGGGCTCCTACAATGAGCAGTTCTTC.

V usage is TRBV6-5 and J usage is TRBJ2-7, with D unresolved. The V gene's germline CDR1 is MNHEY and CDR2 SVGAGI. The V end lost 4 bases, the J end lost 2 bases, and 12 bases lay between the germline ends. The CDR3 loop spans 14 amino acids. In DNA form, the CDR3 reads TGTGCCAGCAGTTCGGACCTTCCCCCCTACGAGCAGTACTTC. As protein: CASSSDLPPYEQYF.

The chain is built from TRBV12-3 or TRBV12-4 and TRBJ2-2; 9 nucleotides agree with TRBD1. After removal of 3 bases from V and 5 bases from J, the junction contained 4 bases not matched to a gene. The CDR3 runs 15 residues. The CDR3 sequence is CASSLNRGRTGELFF. The CDR3 coding sequence is TGTGCCAGCAGTTTGAACAGGGGGCGGACCGGGGAGCTGTTTTTT.

This clonotype has only one observation. The chain has TRBV9 and TRBJ2-1; D perhaps matches TRBD2 (5 bases). Germline-derived CDR1 and CDR2 are SGDLS and YYNGEE. The V end was cut by 0 bases, the J end by 7 bases, with 20 bases between. This CDR3 has 17 amino acids. The CDR3 protein is CASSVAKLGGSINEQFF. The CDR3 DNA reads TGTGCCAGCAGCGTAGCCAAACTTGGAGGCTCAATTAATGAGCAGTTCTTC.

This sequence joins TRBV4-1 and TRBJ1-6; D remains ambiguous. The germline gives CDR1 MGHRA, CDR2 YSYEKL. This CDR3 is built from 15 residues. Trimming removed 0 bases from V and 9 bases from J, with 12 bases in between. Here the CDR3 reads CASSQESGERSPLHF. DNA of the CDR3: TGCGCCAGCAGCCAAGAATCCGGGGAACGTTCACCCCTCCACTTT.

This chain's CDR3 is CSAQTGRETQYF. The CDR3 nucleotides read TGCAGTGCGCAGACAGGGAGGGAGACCCAGTACTTC. This chain connects TRBV20-1 to TRBJ2-5; weak D call: TRBD1 (7 bases). The CDR3 is made up of 12 amino acids. The V gene's germline CDR1 is DFQATT and CDR2 SNEGSKA (reference sequence). V lost 6 bases and J lost 5, with 13 bases in between.

The gene calls are TRBV20-1 and TRBJ2-3; D not certain. V was pared by 6 bases and J by 0 bases, with 13 bases between. The CDR3 spans 14 residues. Germline loops: CDR1 DFQATT, CDR2 SNEGSKA (reference sequence). CDR3 protein: CSAHPNPSTDTQYF. CDR3 nucleotide sequence: TGCAGTGCCCACCCAAACCCGAGCACAGATACGCAGTATTTT.

The chain has TRBV5-1 and TRBJ2-5; D is unclear. V lost 6 bases and J 5 bases, leaving 17 bases between the germline ends. The CDR3 contains 14 residues. Germline V gene lookup returns CDR1 SGHRS and CDR2 YFSETQ. The CDR3 DNA sequence: TGCGCCAGCACTCCCCTAGGAGCTGGGGAGACCCAGTACTTC. Its protein is CASTPLGAGETQYF.

The chain couples TRBV7-8 to TRBJ1-6, with unresolved D. This CDR3 is 16 amino acids long. V was clipped by 4 bases and J by 6 bases, with 16 bases between them. The germline V gene encodes CDR1 SGHVS and CDR2 FQNEAQ. The CDR3 coding sequence is TGTGCCAGCAGCTCCATACTCATGGGGATTAATTCACCCCTCCACTTT. It is translated as CASSSILMGINSPLHF.

The chain carries TRBV2 and TRBJ2-1; D not certain. The CDR3 sequence is 15 residues long. V was clipped by 3 bases and J by 1 base, with 10 bases between them. Looked up from germline, CDR1 is SNHLY and CDR2 is FYNNEI. The CDR3 bases are TGTGCCAGCAGTGATACGTTGGGGTCCTACAATGAGCAGTTCTTC. Translated, it gives CASSDTLGSYNEQFF.

The chain recombines TRBV5-1 with TRBJ2-1, with D uncertain. Germline assignment: CDR1 SGHRS and CDR2 YFSETQ. The V end was cut by 4 bases, the J end by 2 bases, with 7 bases between. The CDR3 extends over 13 amino acids. The CDR3 sequence: CASSVGTYNEQFF. CDR3 DNA sequence: TGCGCCAGCAGCGTGGGCACCTACAATGAGCAGTTCTTC.

V gene TRBV20-1 combines with J gene TRBJ2-5, with 7 bases lining up with TRBD2. Germline V CDR1 and CDR2: DFQATT, SNEGSKA (reference sequence). V shed 0 bases and J 5 bases; nucleotides not matched to a gene: 6. The CDR3 is 14 amino acids. The CDR3 sequence is CSAREGLKEETQYF. CDR3 DNA: TGCAGTGCTAGAGAGGGACTAAAGGAGGAGACCCAGTACTTC.

V gene TRBV7-9 combines with J gene TRBJ2-7; D is perhaps TRBD1 or TRBD2 (5 bases each). The CDR3 is 12 residues long. Germline V CDR1 and CDR2: SEHNR, FQNEAQ (reference sequence). Trimming pared 11 bases from V and 4 bases from J, leaving 15 bases between. CDR3 loop: CAGGDTIYEQYF. The CDR3 coding sequence is TGTGCCGGGGGAGACACCATATACGAGCAGTACTTC. Complete variable domain (other parts from reference TRBV7-9 and TRBJ2-7): DTGVSQNPRHKITKRGQNVTFRCDPISEHNRLYWYRQTLGQGPEFLTYFQNEAQLEKSRLLSDRFSAERPKGSFSTLEIQRTEQGDSAMYLCAGGDTIYEQYFGPGTRLTVT.

The V and J genes are TRBV6-5 and TRBJ1-2; D uncertain. The CDR3 has 14 amino acids. The germline V and J ends were trimmed by 5 bases and 8 bases, with 18 bases remaining between them. Germline V gene lookup returns CDR1 MNHEY and CDR2 SVGAGI. CDR3 sequence reads: CASSAGLRSSGYTF. The CDR3 DNA sequence: TGTGCCAGCAGTGCCGGGCTTCGATCATCGGGCTACACCTTC.

The gene calls are TRBV24-1 and TRBJ1-5; D is unresolved. The V end lost 1 base, the J end lost 3 bases, and 9 bases lay between the germline ends. Germline V gene sequence: CDR1 KGHDR, CDR2 SFDVKD. CDR3 size: 15 residues. The CDR3 loop is CATSDLRRTNQPQHF. In DNA form, the CDR3 reads TGTGCCACCAGTGATTTACGGCGGACCAATCAGCCCCAGCATTTT.

V is TRBV2 and J is TRBJ2-2, with a tentative D call TRBD1 (6 bases). Germline values: CDR1 SNHLY, CDR2 FYNNEI. V was cut by 4 bases and J by 1 base, with 10 bases left in between. This CDR3 contains 15 residues. The DNA for the CDR3 is TGTGCCAGCAGTGGGCAGGGGCGGAACACCGGGGAGCTGTTTTTT. This codes for CASSGQGRNTGELFF.

The chain links TRBV29-1 to TRBJ2-3; no clear D. Trimming left V 3 bases short and J 5 bases short, with 12 bases between. In germline, CDR1 is SQVTM, CDR2 ANQGSEA. CDR3 length equals 13 residues. CDR3 sequence: CSVETWPQDTQYF. CDR3 bases: TGCAGCGTTGAGACTTGGCCCCAAGATACGCAGTATTTT.

The genes are TRBV20-1 and TRBJ1-5; D not certain. The CDR3 sequence is 14 residues long. V dropped 3 bases and J dropped 0 bases, with 9 bases sitting between them. Germline-derived CDR1 and CDR2 are DFQATT and SNEGSKA (reference sequence). The CDR3 sequence is CSARHENSNQPQHF. The CDR3 coding sequence is TGCAGTGCTAGGCATGAAAATAGCAATCAGCCCCAGCATTTT.

The J gene is TRBJ2-5, the V gene TRBV1; the table's D call TRBD1 went unverified against the DNA. TRBV1 is a listed pseudogene. This CDR3 spans 14 amino acids. The CDR3 nucleotides read TGCACCAGCAGCCAACCAGGGACAGTAGAGACCCAGTACTTC. Its protein is CTSSQPGTVETQYF.

The chain couples TRBV10-1 to TRBJ2-3; 10 positions match TRBD2. The length of the CDR3 is 17 residues. J gave up 1 base and V 3 bases, and 7 bases lay outside the gene matches. From germline, CDR1 is WNHNN and CDR2 SYGVQD (reference sequence). CDR3 in amino acids: CASSDPQGTSGTDTQYF. The DNA of the CDR3 is TGCGCCAGCAGTGACCCCCAGGGGACTAGCGGCACAGATACGCAGTATTTT.

The chain links TRBV7-2 to TRBJ2-6; D is unclear. CDR1 SGHTA and CDR2 FQGNSA come from the germline V gene. The CDR3 has 14 amino acids. V was pared by 3 bases and J by 2 bases, with 5 bases between. CDR3 coding DNA: TGTGCCAGCAGCTTCTGGGCTGGGGCCAACGTCCTGACTTTC. Its translation: CASSFWAGANVLTF.

The chain carries TRBV25-1 and TRBJ2-3; D not resolved. This CDR3 contains 13 residues. From germline, CDR1 is MGHDK and CDR2 SYGVNS. V was shortened by 4 bases and J by 2 bases, with 7 bases between the two germline ends. The CDR3 DNA follows: TGTGCCAGCAGTGTCATGCACACAGATACGCAGTATTTT. Its translation: CASSVMHTDTQYF.

V usage is TRBV7-9 and J usage is TRBJ1-6; 7 bases are a match to TRBD1. Trimming cost V 3 bases and J 9 bases; bases outside gene matches: 8. In germline, CDR1 is SEHNR, CDR2 FQNEAQ (reference sequence). The CDR3 is 15 residues long. DNA for the CDR3: TGTGCCAGCAGCTTTGGCAGGGGGAAACCTTCACCCCTCCACTTT. This translates into CASSFGRGKPSPLHF.